This T cell receptor (beta chain) came from a study of identifying expanded T cells in peripheral blood. Germline CDR1 is SEHNR and CDR2 is FQNEAQ (reference sequence). The V gene lost 6 bases and the J gene lost 2 bases, with 8 bases spanning the gap. The CDR3 spans 13 residues. Sequenced by immunoSEQ multiplex PCR; TCRdb stores in-frame clones only, minus some. The sample includes about 100,000 clones, approximately 86% of them seen just once. Collection occurred without any documented infections or immune events in donors. Concerning this clone itself: Its antigen is undetermined.

Whole-study results and caveats: Two-week clone count variance significantly increased as total template count grew. Technical replicates showed approximately 1.2 changed clones; two weeks 15 to 20; four weeks 19.

The clonotype was recovered from a person aged 18 to 70 in good health. The sample taken for sequencing was blood. The chain combines TRBV7-9 with TRBJ2-1; D remains ambiguous. CDR3 sequence: CASRQTPYNEQFF. As DNA, the CDR3 is TGTGCCAGCAGGCAGACTCCCTACAATGAGCAGTTCTTC.